The T cell receptor beta chain under discussion was sequenced for a study of graft-versus-host responses after intestinal transplantation (dated by TCRdb to the early 2020s). Some background on the complete study: The transplants that recipients received were multivisceral, liver-intestinal, or isolated intestinal. A peak of at least 4% donor T cells among recipient peripheral blood mononuclear cells was the definition used for donor T cell macrochimerism. Alloreactive clones were identified by sequencing pre-transplant mixed lymphocyte reaction products and comparing them with unstimulated pre-transplant donor and recipient T cells. The cohort enrolled under 25 intestinal transplant recipients including one retransplant, and 3 patients lacking pretransplant specimens were excluded. Every recipient was given anti-thymocyte globulin induction, followed by around three years of maintenance tacrolimus and steroids. Graft-versus-host and host-versus-graft alloreactive T cell clones were tracked in the graft, circulation and bone marrow after intestinal transplantation using bulk TCR-beta CDR3 sequencing. Instead of going to the commercial service, samples from three later patients were sequenced in-house on an Illumina MiSeq and processed with MiXCR.

Concerning this clone itself: Its antigen is unknown. No much larger clone exists at a distance of one base, and base qualities are not known.

Study-wide conclusions, independent of this receptor: GvH clones were detected in recipient bone marrow, and some appeared earlier in ileal mucosa or blood, consistent with an intestinal mucosal origin. Patients with donor T cell macrochimerism had high GvH to HvG T cell clonal ratios in their allografts. Conclusions were limited by the relatively low number and heterogeneity of intestinal transplant patients. Early after transplant, declines in HvG clones were associated with peak levels of circulating GvH clones.

The library was made by the immunoSEQ multiplex PCR assay. For most patients, genomic DNA was isolated with the Qiagen DNeasy Blood and Tissue Kit and shipped frozen to Adaptive Biotechnologies for TCR sequencing. For most patients, high-throughput TCR-beta CDR3 sequencing of genomic DNA was performed by Adaptive Biotechnologies. Per the source publication's procedure: TCR sequencing data for some 17 patients were retrieved from Adaptive's ImmunoSEQ software; three other patients were processed with MiXCR and VDJtools. To correct CD4 versus CD8 sorting errors, sequences present in both subsets at a frequency ratio below 5:1 were removed. CDR3 nucleotide sequences shared between donor and recipient were removed because the origin of such sequences could not be assigned. To be classed as alloreactive, a clone needed at least 2-fold expansion over unstimulated cells and a minimum CFSE-low frequency of 0.002% (template counts) or 0.001% (read counts). Mappable clones were those detected in sequenced pre-transplant spleen, lymph node, or MLR CFSE-low populations of the donor or recipient. Cumulative frequency of alloreactive clones was calculated as a percentage of all sequences weighted by copy number. TCRdb limited this immuneACCESS table to in-frame rearrangements with V and J called. A share of clones is missing; checked studies link under half to unresolved V genes, and the rest is unexplained. V and J calls and clone size are given by that table; D and trimming were obtained from the DNA. Present in this sample are approximately 39,000 clones, roughly 94% of which were seen just once. The top ten clones comprise roughly 0.22% of the sample.

The sample's time point label is to be understood as: cells obtained before transplantation from donor or recipient. CD3+CD4+ and CD3+CD8+ populations were FACS-sorted from unstimulated pre-transplant donor and recipient cells taken from spleen or lymph nodes. V is clipped by 4 bases and J by 0 bases, and the sequence between their germline boundaries is 10 bases long. From its cysteine to its phenylalanine, the CDR3 spans 15 amino acids. Of the read, only the CDR3 DNA is kept; its 45 bases are in frame from base 1. CDR1 and CDR2, per the germline V gene (reference sequence), are SGHNT and YYREEE. Sequenced here: unstimulated CD4+ T cells sorted from spleen or lymph node cells, sampled before transplant. This receptor was identified in a human donor who was the organ donor for an intestinal transplant. The chain joins TRBV5-4 to TRBJ2-2; the D element might be TRBD1 or TRBD2, as each aligns at 5 bases. The CDR3 amino acid sequence is: CASSGDVANTGELFF. The sequence in DNA is TGTGCCAGCAGCGGGGACGTCGCGAACACCGGGGAGCTGTTTTTT. The variable domain in full, with residues beyond the CDR3 obtained from the reference TRBV5-4 and TRBJ2-2 genes, is ETGVTQSPTHLIKTRGQQVTLRCSSQSGHNTVSWYQQALGQGPQFIFQYYREEENGRGNFPPRFSGLQFPNYSSELNVNALELDDSALYLCASSGDVANTGELFFGEGSRLTVL.